The clone carrying this TCR beta chain was seen only a few times. The antigen remains undetermined. This sample was taken from a study of T cell repertoires in cytomegalovirus infection. Overall study: Public TCR beta signatures provided an indication of both CMV infection and a matching HLA type. General study findings and limits: Ex vivo, HLA-C-restricted CMV-specific TCR beta clonotypes prevailed over the rest of the response.

This CDR3 region has 14 residues. Germline CDR1 is SGHTA and CDR2 is FQGNSA. Trimming stripped 1 base from V and 7 bases from J, with 11 bases between. One entry per CDR3 protein, called by TCRdb with MiXCR from the reads. Here the sample spans around 500,000 distinct CDR3 sequences, roughly 46% being singletons. This chain links TRBV7-2 with TRBJ2-4; D may be TRBD2 (5 bases). The input for sequencing was cultured PBMCs, taken from culture after CMV antigen stimulation. The clonotype originates from a human donor in good health (CMV status not recorded). Some clones in this sample may be carry-over from other donors' samples. The CDR3 nucleotides read TGTGCCAGCAGCTTAGTGGGCCGAGGGAACATTCAGTACTTC. It yields the protein CASSLVGRGNIQYF.